Given below is one T cell receptor (beta chain) in context. Its antigen is not identified. A much larger clone differs by one base, so this may be a read error. Per germline, CDR1 DFQATT and CDR2 SNEGSKA (reference sequence). CDR3 length equals 11 residues. The iRepertoire nested amplicon-rescue multiplex PCR amplified TCR alpha and beta CDR3s from RNA. TCRdb called the multiplex PCR reads again in MiXCR, with one record for every CDR3 protein. The sample lists approximately 400,000 distinct CDR3 sequences, around 38% occurring once. The sample is drawn from a study of glioma-infiltrating T cells. Points from the study as a whole: Non-neoplastic patients had below-expected tissue-blood divergence, while all gliomas exceeded expectation.

The sequenced sample was glioma tissue, nonneoplastic brain tissue, or PBMCs (not recorded which). The sequence derives from a human donor with low-grade glioma or glioblastoma, undergoing nonglioma brain surgery, or in good health (not recorded which). The chain recombines TRBV20-1 with TRBJ2-1; the match to TRBD1 covers 7 bases. CDR3 sequence reads: CGARQGLEQFF. CDR3 bases: TGCGGTGCTCGACAGGGTCTTGAGCAGTTCTTC.